What follows are 8 T cell receptor beta chains derived from one specimen sequenced in a study of a mutant IDH1 vaccine in newly diagnosed glioma. The data were produced by immunoSEQ multiplex PCR, yet TCRdb's version contains in-frame clones alone and is incomplete. There are around 70,000 clones in the sample; around 84% occur only once, and 1.5% to 2.5% lies in the top ten. Time point of the sample: week 35, safety follow-up. Mutant IDH1 20-mer peptide, at 300 ug, made up each vaccine dose, with topical imiquimod. What these receptors recognize is not known. The sequences come from PBMCs, collected from a glioma patient whose treatment included an IDH1 peptide vaccine. These receptors were collected from a man between 25 and 39 years old with glioma.

The rearrangement uses TRBV6-6 and TRBJ1-1, with D perhaps TRBD1 (5 bases). Trimming removed 0 bases at V and 5 bases at J, with 7 bases between. Germline values: CDR1 MNHNY, CDR2 SVGAGI (reference sequence). CDR3 length equals 13 residues. CDR3 bases: TGTGCCAGCAGTTACTCCAGGACAACTGAAGCTTTCTTT. This sequence encodes CASSYSRTTEAFF.

The rearrangement uses TRBV19 and TRBJ2-5, with TRBD1 matching over 12 bases. The CDR3 runs to 14 residues. The germline V gene has CDR1 LNHDA and CDR2 SQIVND (reference sequence). With V trimmed by 6 bases and J by 11 bases, 10 bases remained unmatched. The CDR3 nucleotides read TGTGCCAGTAGGAGCCGGGACAGGGGGCATGAGCAGTACTTC. Translating it yields CASRSRDRGHEQYF.

The V call is TRBV7-2, the J call TRBJ1-2, with D unresolved. The V gene lost 3 bases and the J gene lost 1 base, with 12 bases spanning the gap. Germline values: CDR1 SGHTA, CDR2 FQGNSA. This CDR3 has 15 amino acids. The CDR3 DNA follows: TGTGCCAGCAGCTTGACCGCGGGCCTTAACTATGGCTACACCTTC. This gives the protein CASSLTAGLNYGYTF.

This rearrangement joins TRBV15 to TRBJ2-1, with 9 bases that match TRBD1. The junction had 6 bases not matched to a gene; V was cut back by 0 bases and J by 6 bases. CDR3 length: 16 amino acids. CDR1 LNHNV and CDR2 YYDKDF come from the germline V gene (reference sequence). The CDR3 nucleotides are TGTGCCACCAGCAGAGATATTACAGGGGGCTTCAATGAGCAGTTCTTC. This translates into CATSRDITGGFNEQFF.

The rearrangement links TRBV9 to TRBJ1-3; D is unresolved. Germline CDR1 reads SGDLS; CDR2 reads YYNGEE. CDR3 length equals 11 residues. Trimming removed 7 bases at V and 2 bases at J, with 4 bases between. As DNA, the CDR3 is TGTGCCAGCGCGGCTGGAAACACCATATATTTT. Translation: CASAAGNTIYF.

CDR3 region: CSASVDIGNTEAFF. CDR3 sequence (DNA): TGCAGCGCGTCCGTGGACATCGGGAACACTGAAGCTTTCTTT. The chain is built from TRBV29-1 and TRBJ1-1, with a possible D match to TRBD1 (5 bases). This CDR3 is built from 14 residues. Germline CDR1 and CDR2: SQVTM and ANQGSEA. The V end lost 7 bases, the J end lost 1 base, and 16 bases lay between the germline ends.

The gene calls are TRBV19 and TRBJ2-5, with D perhaps matching TRBD1 (6 bases). Germline CDR1 is LNHDA and CDR2 is SQIVND (reference sequence). This CDR3 is built from 17 residues. V lost 3 bases, J lost 5 bases, and 22 bases lay in between. The CDR3 sequence: CASSILPLQGFGETQYF. DNA of the CDR3: TGTGCCAGTAGTATCCTCCCCCTTCAGGGGTTCGGCGAGACCCAGTACTTC.

J is TRBJ2-1 and V is TRBV7-8; D is possibly TRBD1 or TRBD2 (5 bases each). Per the germline V gene, CDR1 is SGHVS and CDR2 is FQNEAQ. The CDR3 covers 17 residues. Trimming removed 0 bases at V and 0 bases at J, with 12 bases between. The CDR3 DNA is TGTGCCAGCAGCTTAGCGCTTTGGGGGAGCTCCTACAATGAGCAGTTCTTC. Translating gives CASSLALWGSSYNEQFF.